This T cell receptor (beta chain) was sequenced for a study of PD-1 blockade in classical Hodgkin lymphoma. Time point specified: cycle 4 day 1 (C4D1), after five to seven weeks of nivolumab. Exposure to brentuximab vedotin varied, and each patient had relapsed following autologous stem cell transplantation. The CDR3 spans 13 residues. In germline, CDR1 is SQVTM, CDR2 ANQGSEA. V was trimmed by 4 bases and J by 4 bases, leaving 11 bases between them. TCRdb's table, derived via immunoSEQ multiplex PCR, lists solely in-frame clones and lacks some. The sample contains approximately 29,000 clones, over 75% of which appear only once.

The genes are TRBV29-1 and TRBJ2-4; no reliable D call. This TCR came from a human donor with classical Hodgkin lymphoma. The input for sequencing was peripheral blood mononuclear cells (PBMCs), taken before the fourth cycle of nivolumab. CDR3 protein: CSVVLDGKNIQYF. CDR3 bases: TGCAGCGTTGTTCTGGACGGTAAAAACATTCAGTACTTC.